Listed below are T cell receptor beta chains from one sample, sequenced in a study of spatial heterogeneity in lung cancer. TCRdb passed the 5' RACE reads through MiXCR, listing each CDR3 protein once. The sample carries fewer than 45,000 distinct CDR3 sequences, approximately 6.8% recorded once. The source was PBMCs, collected at surgery. The receptors were gathered from a female donor with early-stage non-small cell lung cancer. CDR3s include the opening cysteine and the closing phenylalanine or tryptophan. A D gene is named only where the DNA matches it firmly. Size tells how often a clone was seen (once, few, many) or the class of an expanded clone, and some rows leave it out.

CDR3 protein: CASSQASTTTNEKLFF
CDR3 DNA: TGCGCCAGCAGCCAGGCCAGCACAACAACTAATGAAAAACTGTTTTTT
CDR3 length: 16
D gene: .
J gene: TRBJ1-4
V gene: TRBV4-1
clone size: .

CDR3 protein: CASSYSWPRADEQYF
CDR3 DNA: TGTGCCAGCAGTTACTCGTGGCCGAGGGCGGACGAGCAGTACTTC
CDR3 length: 15
D gene: .
J gene: TRBJ2-7
V gene: TRBV6-2/TRBV6-3
clone size: few

CDR3 protein: CASSLNKLGEQYF
CDR3 DNA: TGTGCCAGCAGCTTAAATAAGCTTGGTGAGCAGTACTTC
CDR3 length: 13
D gene: .
J gene: TRBJ2-7
V gene: TRBV7-2
clone size: .

CDR3 protein: CATSRDSPPYEQHF
CDR3 DNA: TGTGCCACCAGCAGAGATTCGCCTCCCTACGAGCAGCACTTC
CDR3 length: 14
D gene: .
J gene: TRBJ2-7
V gene: TRBV15
clone size: many

CDR3 protein: CASSLGTQYF
CDR3 DNA: TGTGCCAGCAGTTTAGGTACGCAGTATTTT
CDR3 length: 10
D gene: .
J gene: TRBJ2-3
V gene: TRBV12-3/TRBV12-4
clone size: few

CDR3 protein: CSARQDVDTEAFF
CDR3 DNA: TGCAGTGCTAGACAGGATGTGGACACTGAAGCTTTCTTT
CDR3 length: 13
D gene: .
J gene: TRBJ1-1
V gene: TRBV20-1
clone size: few

CDR3 protein: CASKRGSYEQYF
CDR3 DNA: TGTGCCAGCAAGAGGGGGTCCTACGAGCAGTACTTC
CDR3 length: 12
D gene: .
J gene: TRBJ2-7
V gene: TRBV27
clone size: many

CDR3 protein: CASSRLGGGTDTQYF
CDR3 DNA: TGCGCCAGCAGCCGTCTGGGCGGGGGCACAGATACGCAGTATTTT
CDR3 length: 15
D gene: .
J gene: TRBJ2-3
V gene: TRBV5-1
clone size: few

CDR3 protein: CASSLLAGGNGQPQHF
CDR3 DNA: TGTGCCAGCAGCCTCCTAGCGGGGGGTAATGGTCAGCCCCAGCATTTT
CDR3 length: 16
D gene: .
J gene: TRBJ1-5
V gene: TRBV7-2
clone size: many

CDR3 protein: CASSYAITSYNEQFF
CDR3 DNA: TGTGCCAGCAGTTACGCCATTACATCCTACAATGAGCAGTTCTTC
CDR3 length: 15
D gene: .
J gene: TRBJ2-1
V gene: TRBV6-6
clone size: few

CDR3 protein: CASSLAGTVNTGELFF
CDR3 DNA: TGTGCCAGCAGCTTAGCCGGGACAGTGAACACCGGGGAGCTGTTTTTT
CDR3 length: 16
D gene: TRBD1
J gene: TRBJ2-2
V gene: TRBV13
clone size: few

CDR3 protein: CASSLQGENTEAFF
CDR3 DNA: TGTGCCAGCAGCTTACAAGGGGAGAACACTGAAGCTTTCTTT
CDR3 length: 14
D gene: .
J gene: TRBJ1-1
V gene: TRBV7-3
clone size: many

CDR3 protein: CASTHSGSGNTIYF
CDR3 DNA: TGTGCCAGCACACATTCAGGGTCTGGAAACACCATATATTTT
CDR3 length: 14
D gene: .
J gene: TRBJ1-3
V gene: TRBV25-1
clone size: many

CDR3 protein: CASSQPPGLPYQETQYF
CDR3 DNA: TGTGCCAGCAGCCAACCTCCGGGACTCCCTTACCAAGAGACCCAGTACTTC
CDR3 length: 17
D gene: .
J gene: TRBJ2-5
V gene: TRBV3-1
clone size: few

CDR3 protein: CASSGGQGPNTGELFF
CDR3 DNA: TGTGCCAGCAGCGGAGGACAGGGGCCGAACACCGGGGAGCTGTTTTTT
CDR3 length: 16
D gene: TRBD1
J gene: TRBJ2-2
V gene: TRBV9
clone size: .

CDR3 protein: CASSSQQGSPSYEQYF
CDR3 DNA: TGCGCCAGCAGCTCCCAGCAAGGTAGCCCATCCTACGAGCAGTACTTC
CDR3 length: 16
D gene: .
J gene: TRBJ2-7
V gene: TRBV5-1
clone size: many

CDR3 protein: CASSPGTFTDTQYF
CDR3 DNA: TGTGCCAGCAGTCCGGGAACTTTCACAGATACGCAGTATTTT
CDR3 length: 14
D gene: .
J gene: TRBJ2-3
V gene: TRBV28
clone size: .

CDR3 protein: CASSSTDRALSTDTQYF
CDR3 DNA: TGTGCCAGCAGTTCTACGGACAGGGCGCTTAGCACAGATACGCAGTATTTT
CDR3 length: 17
D gene: TRBD1
J gene: TRBJ2-3
V gene: TRBV6-5
clone size: .

CDR3 protein: CASSSQEDGELFF
CDR3 DNA: TGTGCCAGCAGCTCCCAAGAGGACGGGGAGCTGTTTTTT
CDR3 length: 13
D gene: .
J gene: TRBJ2-2
V gene: TRBV7-3
clone size: .

CDR3 protein: CASSLDLVAGGPNEQFF
CDR3 DNA: TGTGCCAGCAGCTTGGACCTCGTAGCGGGGGGCCCGAATGAGCAGTTCTTC
CDR3 length: 17
D gene: TRBD2
J gene: TRBJ2-1
V gene: TRBV5-4
clone size: many

CDR3 protein: CASSQGANTIYF
CDR3 DNA: TGTGCCAGCAGTCAGGGGGCGAACACCATATATTTT
CDR3 length: 12
D gene: TRBD1
J gene: TRBJ1-3
V gene: TRBV2
clone size: many

CDR3 protein: CSASGTDSYEQYF
CDR3 DNA: TGCAGTGCTTCCGGGACAGACTCCTACGAGCAGTACTTC
CDR3 length: 13
D gene: TRBD1
J gene: TRBJ2-7
V gene: TRBV20-1
clone size: few

CDR3 protein: CASVLAGGIQETQYF
CDR3 DNA: TGTGCCAGCGTACTAGCGGGGGGCATCCAAGAGACCCAGTACTTC
CDR3 length: 15
D gene: TRBD2
J gene: TRBJ2-5
V gene: TRBV7-2
clone size: many

CDR3 protein: CASSPRAARNEQYF
CDR3 DNA: TGCGCCAGCAGCCCGAGGGCAGCAAGAAACGAGCAGTACTTC
CDR3 length: 14
D gene: .
J gene: TRBJ2-7
V gene: TRBV5-1
clone size: .

CDR3 protein: CASRPGPNTGELFF
CDR3 DNA: TGCGCCAGCCGACCGGGTCCGAACACCGGGGAGCTGTTTTTT
CDR3 length: 14
D gene: .
J gene: TRBJ2-2
V gene: TRBV5-1
clone size: .